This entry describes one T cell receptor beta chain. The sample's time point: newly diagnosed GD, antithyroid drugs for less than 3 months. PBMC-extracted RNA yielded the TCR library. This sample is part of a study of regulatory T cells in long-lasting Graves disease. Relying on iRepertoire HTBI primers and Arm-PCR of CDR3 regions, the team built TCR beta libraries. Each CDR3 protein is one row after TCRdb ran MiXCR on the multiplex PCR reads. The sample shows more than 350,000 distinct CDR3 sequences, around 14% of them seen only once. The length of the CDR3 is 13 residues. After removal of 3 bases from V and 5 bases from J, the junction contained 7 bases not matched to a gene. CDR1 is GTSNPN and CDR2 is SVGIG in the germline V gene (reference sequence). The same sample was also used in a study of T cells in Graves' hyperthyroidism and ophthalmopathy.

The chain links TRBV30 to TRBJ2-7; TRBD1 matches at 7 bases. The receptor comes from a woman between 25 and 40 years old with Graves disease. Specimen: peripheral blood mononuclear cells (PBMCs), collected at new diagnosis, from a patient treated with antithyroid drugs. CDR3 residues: CAWSSGQRDEQYF. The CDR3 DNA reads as TGTGCCTGGAGCTCGGGACAGAGAGACGAGCAGTACTTC.